Listed here is a single TCR beta chain. This entry belongs to a study of low-dose radiotherapy and immunotherapy resistance in tumors. Across the study: Treatment of Cohort 1 consisted of 0.5 Gy per fraction every 2 weeks, adding up to 6.5 Gy.

Priming of first-strand cDNA relied on TRAV- and TRBV-specific primers (covering alpha and beta chains). With a constant-region primer and a V-primer adapter, TCRs were subjected to around 18 PCR cycles of amplification. MiXCR was run by TCRdb on the reads, yielding one entry per CDR3 protein. Among around 76,000 distinct CDR3 sequences listed, about a third were seen once. The germline V gene encodes CDR1 MNHEY and CDR2 SVGAGI. The CDR3 has 16 amino acids. Unmatched junction bases numbered 7, after V lost 6 bases and J lost 2 bases. Time point in this sample: before trial treatment. The rearrangement joins TRBV6-5 to TRBJ2-1; 10 bases line up with TRBD2. Sample: PBMCs, taken before treatment. The receptor's source is a female donor with ovarian cancer. The CDR3 spells CASRSAGGSTYNEQFF. CDR3 nucleotide sequence: TGTGCCAGCAGGTCAGCGGGGGGGTCAACCTACAATGAGCAGTTCTTC.